This T cell receptor (beta chain) was found in a study of blood T cell repertoires in COVID-19. Looking at the study overall: COVID-19 samples collected from the United States, Italy and Spain covered acute and convalescent phases.

CDR1 LNHDA and CDR2 SQIVND come from the germline V gene (reference sequence). Trimming at V came to 5 bases and at J to 4 bases, leaving 12 bases not matched to a gene. The CDR3 length is 16 residues. Produced via immunoSEQ multiplex PCR; TCRdb's table is partial and in-frame only. The table lists more than 400,000 clones, around 90% of them singletons, with about 0.6% in the top ten. Participant-reported clinical history was the basis for cohort assignment. Sequencing was done on a sample of PBMCs or T cells enriched from blood (not recorded which). This sequence originates from a man aged 18 to 30 who had recovered from COVID-19. The V and J genes are TRBV19 and TRBJ1-2; 8 positions agree with TRBD1. DNA of the CDR3: TGTGCCAGTAGTGCCGAACCCGGGACAGGTTTCTATGGCTACACCTTC. Amino acids: CASSAEPGTGFYGYTF. The full variable domain, with the rest looked up from reference TRBV19 and TRBJ1-2, is DGGITQSPKYLFRKEGQNVTLSCEQNLNHDAMYWYRQDPGQGLRLIYYSQIVNDFQKGDIAEGYSVSREKKESFPLTVTSAQKNPTAFYLCASSAEPGTGFYGYTFGSGTRLTVV.